This T cell receptor beta chain derives from a study of shared clonotypes between healthy human individuals. Study results and limitations: The sole specimen, blood, was sampled, and tissue repertoires likely differ.

Assay execution took place at the deep level. In the original processing: For the immunoSEQ data, sequences were junction-only without quality scores, so filtering differed. Data came from immunoSEQ multiplex PCR; TCRdb stores just in-frame clones and leaves some out. V and J calls and clone size are those listed in that table; D and trimming were worked out from the DNA. The sample consists of about 960,000 clones, around three quarters of them appearing once. A word on this clone: The target antigen is unknown.

The CDR3 loop spans 15 amino acids. Germline V gives CDR1 LGHNA, CDR2 YSLEER. V dropped 0 bases and J dropped 7; count of bases not matched to a gene: 5. The chain employs TRBV4-3 and TRBJ2-1, with TRBD2 matching 8 bases. The clonotype originates from a man between 18 and 29 years old in good health. Sequenced material: memory CD4+ T cells sorted from blood. Subset indicated: CD45RA-negative fraction. The CDR3 nucleotides are TGCGCCAGCAGCCAAGAAGGGACTAGTCTTAATGAGCAGTTCTTC. This gives the protein CASSQEGTSLNEQFF.